The rows below give T cell receptor beta chains drawn from one sample of a study of cytomegalovirus exposure and HLA in healthy donors. Clones were sequenced by immunoSEQ multiplex PCR, and TCRdb holds only the in-frame ones, with some missing. The sample holds approximately 160,000 clones, over 80% seen once. Input material: PBMCs. Receptors were obtained from a man aged 25 to 45 in good health and CMV-seropositive. Each CDR3 is given with its conserved first and last residue. D genes are given only for firm matches. Clone size is shown for a subset of rows, as once, few, many or a class of expanded clone.

D	V	length	size	J	CDR3	DNA
NA	TRBV27	14	NA	TRBJ1-1	CASSPRQMNTEAFF	TGTGCCAGCAGTCCGCGACAGATGAACACTGAAGCTTTCTTT
TRBD1	TRBV7-9	17	NA	TRBJ1-5	CASSRTGAGRVNQPQHF	TGTGCCAGCAGCCGGACAGGGGCCGGGCGGGTCAATCAGCCCCAGCATTTT
TRBD1	TRBV6-1	12	once	TRBJ1-2	CASMGTGHGYTF	TGTGCCAGCATGGGGACAGGGCATGGCTACACCTTC
NA	TRBV9	15	NA	TRBJ2-1	CASSVQGSSYNEQFF	TGTGCCAGCAGCGTGCAGGGGAGCTCCTACAATGAGCAGTTCTTC
TRBD1	TRBV9	16	NA	TRBJ2-3	CASSSRDRGIPDTQYF	TGTGCCAGCAGCTCCCGGGACAGGGGCATCCCAGATACGCAGTATTTT
TRBD2	TRBV7-2	15	NA	TRBJ2-3	CASSLLGGGGDTQYF	TGTGCCAGCAGCTTATTGGGGGGGGGTGGAGATACGCAGTATTTT
NA	TRBV18	15	NA	TRBJ1-4	CASSPPRGTNEKLFF	TGTGCCAGCTCACCACCAAGGGGGACTAATGAAAAACTGTTTTTT
TRBD2	TRBV4-1	15	NA	TRBJ2-3	CASSTGTISTDTQYF	TGCGCCAGCAGCACCGGGACTATCAGCACAGATACGCAGTATTTT
NA	TRBV29-1	13	NA	TRBJ2-7	CSVDRGVGYEQYF	TGCAGCGTTGATCGAGGCGTGGGCTACGAGCAGTACTTC
TRBD2	TRBV7-9	14	NA	TRBJ2-1	CASSSSGGAGEQFF	TGTGCCAGCAGCTCTAGCGGGGGGGCAGGTGAGCAGTTCTTC
NA	TRBV7-3	14	few	TRBJ1-1	CASSLADRNTEAFF	TGTGCCAGCAGCTTAGCGGACAGGAACACTGAAGCTTTCTTT
TRBD1	TRBV6-6	15	NA	TRBJ2-2	CASSYRTGDTGELFF	TGTGCCAGCAGTTACCGGACAGGGGACACCGGGGAGCTGTTTTTT
NA	TRBV2	15	NA	TRBJ2-1	CASSVLGLSLVEQFF	TGTGCCAGCAGTGTATTGGGACTTTCCCTGGTTGAGCAGTTCTTC
TRBD1	TRBV5-4	15	NA	TRBJ1-2	CASSLAGDSFNGYTF	TGTGCCAGCAGCTTGGCGGGGGACAGTTTTAATGGCTACACCTTC
NA	TRBV7-3	14	once	TRBJ2-3	CASSLRDKKDTQYF	TGTGCCAGCAGCCTCCGGGACAAAAAAGATACGCAGTATTTT
TRBD1	TRBV13	15	NA	TRBJ1-2	CASSLVKTGSVGYTF	TGTGCCAGCAGCTTAGTCAAGACAGGGAGTGTTGGCTACACCTTC
NA	TRBV4-1	15	NA	TRBJ2-7	CASSQTDSESYEQYF	TGCGCCAGCAGCCAAACCGACAGCGAATCCTACGAGCAGTACTTC
NA	TRBV5-1	12	NA	TRBJ2-3	CASSLGQDTQYF	TGCGCCAGCAGCTTAGGACAGGATACGCAGTATTTT
TRBD1	TRBV27	14	NA	TRBJ1-2	CASSPRGTVYGYTF	TGTGCCAGCAGCCCCCGAGGGACAGTCTATGGCTACACCTTC
TRBD1	TRBV6-5	14	NA	TRBJ1-2	CASSYADRDYGYTF	TGTGCCAGCAGTTACGCGGACAGGGATTATGGCTACACCTTC
TRBD1	TRBV19	14	NA	TRBJ1-2	CASRTRQGAYGYTF	TGTGCCAGTAGGACTCGACAGGGGGCCTATGGCTACACCTTC
NA	TRBV7-2	16	NA	TRBJ2-2	CASSLDSGGNTGELFF	TGTGCCAGCAGCCTCGATTCGGGTGGGAACACCGGGGAGCTGTTTTTT